The 3 T cell receptor beta chains below were found in one sample sequenced in a study of shared clonotypes between healthy human individuals. Clones were sequenced by immunoSEQ multiplex PCR, and TCRdb holds only the in-frame ones, with some missing. This table holds 1.4 million or so clones, roughly 98.5% found once. Sequenced sample: naive CD4+ T cells sorted from blood. Subset noted: CD45RA+ positively selected. The receptors stem from a man in his thirties or forties in good health.

The chain joins TRBV29-1 to TRBJ2-2, with D uncertain. Germline-derived CDR1 and CDR2 are SQVTM and ANQGSEA. V was pared by 5 bases and J by 1 base, with 8 bases between. CDR3 length equals 13 residues. The CDR3: CSVWSRNTGELFF. The CDR3 coding sequence is TGCAGCGTTTGGAGTAGGAACACCGGGGAGCTGTTTTTT.

This clone was seen once. CDR3 residues: CASSVSGWDYEQYF. The CDR3 DNA is TGTGCCAGCAGCGTTTCAGGTTGGGACTACGAGCAGTACTTC. The chain is built from TRBV9 and TRBJ2-7; D ambiguous. Per the germline V gene, CDR1 is SGDLS and CDR2 is YYNGEE. The CDR3 spans 14 residues. The germline V and J ends were trimmed by 2 bases and 3 bases, with 12 bases remaining between them.

Of note for this clone: Other DNA sequences in the sample encode the same CDR3. The chain couples TRBV7-9 to TRBJ2-7, with D possibly being TRBD2 (5 bases). This CDR3 has 11 residues. Trimming cost V 5 bases and J 4 bases, with 6 bases left between them. In germline, CDR1 is SEHNR, CDR2 FQNEAQ (reference sequence). CDR3 in amino acids: CASSGRYEQYF. The DNA for the CDR3 is TGTGCCAGCAGCGGGAGATACGAGCAGTACTTC.